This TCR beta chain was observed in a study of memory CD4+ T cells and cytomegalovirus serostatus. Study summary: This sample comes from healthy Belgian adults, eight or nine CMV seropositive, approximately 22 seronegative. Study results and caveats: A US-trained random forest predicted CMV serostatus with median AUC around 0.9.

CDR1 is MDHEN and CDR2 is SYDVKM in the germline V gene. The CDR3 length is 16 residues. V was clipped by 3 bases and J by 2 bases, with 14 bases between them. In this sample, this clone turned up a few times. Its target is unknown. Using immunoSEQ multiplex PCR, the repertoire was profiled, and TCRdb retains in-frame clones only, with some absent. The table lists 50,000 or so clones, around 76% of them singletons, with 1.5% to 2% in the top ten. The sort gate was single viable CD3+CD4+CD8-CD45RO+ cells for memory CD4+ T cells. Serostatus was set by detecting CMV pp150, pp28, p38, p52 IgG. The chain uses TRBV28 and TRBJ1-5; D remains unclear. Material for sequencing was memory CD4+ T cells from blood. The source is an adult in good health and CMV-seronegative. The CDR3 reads CASSFGNAGGNQPQHF. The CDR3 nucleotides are TGTGCCAGCAGTTTCGGTAATGCAGGCGGCAATCAGCCCCAGCATTTT.